What follows are 15 T cell receptor beta chains derived from one specimen sequenced in a study of shared clonotypes between healthy human individuals. The repertoire was sequenced with immunoSEQ multiplex PCR; TCRdb's copy has only in-frame clones and lacks some. The table shows around 1.6 million clones, with 95% to 99% occurring only once. Sequencing used naive CD4+ T cells sorted from blood. Subset described: CD45RA+ positively selected. These TCRs come from a man aged 25 to 45 in good health.

The chain recombines TRBV28 with TRBJ2-1, with D unresolved. Trimming shortened V by 6 bases and J by 5 bases, and 5 bases separated the two germline ends. Germline assignment: CDR1 MDHEN and CDR2 SYDVKM. The CDR3 contains 11 residues. The CDR3 loop is CASSINNEQFF. The CDR3 nucleotides read TGTGCCAGCAGCATAAACAATGAGCAGTTCTTC.

This chain joins TRBV28 and TRBJ2-2; 7 positions agree with TRBD2. V trimming: 7 bases; J trimming: 0 bases; junction bases outside the gene matches: 11. The length of the CDR3 is 17 residues. The V gene's germline CDR1 is MDHEN and CDR2 SYDVKM. CDR3 coding DNA: TGTGCCAGCACCTTGGTAACTAGCGATTCGAACACCGGGGAGCTGTTTTTT. This encodes CASTLVTSDSNTGELFF.

In this sample, this clone turned up once. The V and J genes are TRBV10-2 and TRBJ2-5; D unclear. The CDR3 loop spans 14 amino acids. The V gene lost 3 bases and the J gene lost 5 bases, with 13 bases spanning the gap. The V gene's germline CDR1 is WSHSY and CDR2 SAAADI. The DNA for the CDR3 is TGCGCCAGCAGTGAAATGACGCTCTGGGAGACCCAGTACTTC. Its translation is CASSEMTLWETQYF.

Only one count was recorded for this clone. V is TRBV28 and J is TRBJ2-7; D is perhaps TRBD2 (5 bases). Per germline, CDR1 MDHEN and CDR2 SYDVKM. V was trimmed by 6 bases and J by 3 bases, leaving 18 bases between them. The CDR3 is 15 amino acids. CDR3 protein: CASSAPGLGDYEQYF. For the CDR3, the DNA is TGTGCCAGCAGCGCCCCGGGATTGGGTGACTACGAGCAGTACTTC.

This chain links TRBV5-1 with TRBJ2-1, with D tentatively TRBD2 (6 bases). This CDR3 is 16 amino acids long. From germline, CDR1 is SGHRS and CDR2 YFSETQ. V was pared by 0 bases and J by 6 bases, with 16 bases between. The CDR3 DNA reads TGCGCCAGCAGCTTGGGGGGCGGGATAATGGGCAATGAGCAGTTCTTC. Translated: CASSLGGGIMGNEQFF. Complete variable domain (other parts from reference TRBV5-1 and TRBJ2-1): KAGVTQTPRYLIKTRGQQVTLSCSPISGHRSVSWYQQTPGQGLQFLFEYFSETQRNKGNFPGRFSGRQFSNSRSEMNVSTLELGDSALYLCASSLGGGIMGNEQFFGPGTRLTVL.

The chain links TRBV27 to TRBJ2-7; D is perhaps TRBD2 (5 bases). Trimming left V 3 bases short and J 1 base short, with 10 bases between. In germline, CDR1 is MNHEY, CDR2 SMNVEV (reference sequence). The CDR3 is made up of 14 amino acids. The CDR3 is CASSLYGGSYEQYF. DNA of the CDR3: TGTGCCAGCAGTTTGTACGGCGGGTCCTACGAGCAGTACTTC.

The chain recombines TRBV4-1 with TRBJ2-5, with TRBD2 as a possible D gene (6 bases). Germline lookup yields CDR1 MGHRA and CDR2 YSYEKL. The germline V and J ends were trimmed by 7 bases and 7 bases, with 19 bases remaining between them. This CDR3 has 14 amino acids. This CDR3 is CASTQEGLAGTQYF. Written as DNA, the CDR3 is TGCGCCAGCACCCAGGAGGGCCTAGCAGGGACCCAGTACTTC.

The chain links TRBV6-1 to TRBJ2-1; D gene unclear. In germline, CDR1 is MNHNS, CDR2 SASEGT. Trimming took off 2 bases at V and 1 base at J, with 9 bases between the two ends. The length of the CDR3 is 15 residues. This CDR3 reads CASSEYERSYNEQFF. CDR3 coding DNA: TGTGCCAGCAGTGAATATGAGAGGTCCTACAATGAGCAGTTCTTC.

V and J are TRBV2 and TRBJ1-1; no clear D. Germline V CDR1 and CDR2: SNHLY, FYNNEI. This CDR3 spans 13 amino acids. The V end was cut by 6 bases, the J end by 6 bases, with 14 bases between. The CDR3 protein is CASRMGREPEAFF. The DNA of the CDR3 is TGTGCCAGCAGGATGGGCCGGGAACCTGAAGCTTTCTTT.

The chain links TRBV19 to TRBJ2-7; 9 bases fit TRBD1. Losses at the gene ends were 6 bases for V and 4 bases for J; bases not matched to a gene: 7. The CDR3 sequence is 14 residues long. Germline-derived CDR1 and CDR2 are LNHDA and SQIVND (reference sequence). CDR3 in DNA: TGTGCCAGTAGGCCGGGACAGGGCCTTTACGAGCAGTACTTC. As protein: CASRPGQGLYEQYF.

The chain has TRBV28 and TRBJ2-7; D may correspond to TRBD1 or TRBD2 (5 bases each). Germline V gene data show CDR1 as MDHEN and CDR2 as SYDVKM. There are 19 residues in the CDR3. The ends were cut back, 3 bases at V and 3 bases at J, with 27 bases in the middle. The CDR3 spells CASSLAENRGRPANYEQYF. CDR3 DNA: TGTGCCAGCAGTTTGGCGGAAAACCGGGGCCGACCAGCTAACTACGAGCAGTACTTC.

The rearrangement links TRBV27 to TRBJ2-7; D is possibly TRBD2 (6 bases). Trimming stripped 6 bases from V and 3 bases from J, with 18 bases between. Germline V lookup: CDR1 MNHEY, CDR2 SMNVEV (reference sequence). The CDR3 consists of 15 residues. The CDR3 sequence is CASSLTGLLNYEQYF. Written as DNA, the CDR3 is TGTGCCAGCAGCTTAACGGGACTCTTAAACTACGAGCAGTACTTC.

A remark on this clone: Germline and junction disagree at one end, which may indicate a read error. The V call is TRBV7-2, the J call TRBJ2-3; 12 nucleotides align to TRBD1. CDR1 and CDR2 from the germline V gene are SGHTA and FQGNSA. The CDR3 has 16 amino acids. Here the CDR3 DNA reads TGTGCCAGCAGCTTCGCCGGGACAGGGGGCACGGATACGCAGTATTTT. Amino acids: CASSFAGTGGTDTQYF.

On this clone itself: The identical CDR3 is also encoded by other nucleotide sequences in the sample. V is TRBV29-1 and J is TRBJ2-1; 7 bases match TRBD1. J was trimmed by 0 bases and V by 6 bases; bases with no gene match: 2. There are 13 residues in the CDR3. The germline gives CDR1 SQVTM, CDR2 ANQGSEA. The CDR3 region has the DNA TGCAGCGTCCACAGGGGCTCCTACAATGAGCAGTTCTTC. Protein: CSVHRGSYNEQFF.

V and J are TRBV7-6 and TRBJ2-1; tentative D call: TRBD1 (6 bases). Germline CDR1 reads SGHVS; CDR2 reads FNYEAQ. The CDR3 covers 20 residues. The V end lost 2 bases, the J end lost 5 bases, and 28 bases lay between the germline ends. CDR3 amino acids: CASSLPDVASLARGNNEQFF. Written as DNA, the CDR3 is TGTGCCAGCAGCTTACCCGATGTGGCTAGCCTAGCCAGGGGAAACAATGAGCAGTTCTTC.